This T cell receptor (beta chain) was captured in a study of tumor and adjacent non-tumor tissue in lung cancer. About the research overall: Some 3.9 million productive TCRbeta reads were obtained per sample on average.

Looked up from germline, CDR1 is LGHNA and CDR2 is YSLEER. The CDR3 covers 18 residues. The V and J ends lost 0 bases and 4 bases respectively, with 20 bases between them. Regarding this clonotype: Its antigen is unidentified.

The template was RNA from unsorted bulk tissue. The library came from three nested PCR rounds adapted from ARM-PCR protocols. TCRdb passed the multiplex PCR reads through MiXCR, listing each CDR3 protein once. The table includes around 200,000 distinct CDR3 sequences, less than 80% detected once. Study-level results: Top 100 clones took a larger repertoire share in normal lung. Tumor tissue had significantly higher TCR diversity than normal lung. Patients with more diverse tumor TCRs had worse survival.

The clonotype originates from a man aged 55 to 70 with non-small cell lung cancer. The chain joins TRBV4-3 to TRBJ2-3, with a weak D call TRBD2 (6 bases). The sample comprised lung tumor tissue. In nucleotides, the CDR3 is TGCGCCAGCAGCCAAGATTGGAATCGGGGGAGAGAGTCAGATACGCAGTATTTT. Protein: CASSQDWNRGRESDTQYF.